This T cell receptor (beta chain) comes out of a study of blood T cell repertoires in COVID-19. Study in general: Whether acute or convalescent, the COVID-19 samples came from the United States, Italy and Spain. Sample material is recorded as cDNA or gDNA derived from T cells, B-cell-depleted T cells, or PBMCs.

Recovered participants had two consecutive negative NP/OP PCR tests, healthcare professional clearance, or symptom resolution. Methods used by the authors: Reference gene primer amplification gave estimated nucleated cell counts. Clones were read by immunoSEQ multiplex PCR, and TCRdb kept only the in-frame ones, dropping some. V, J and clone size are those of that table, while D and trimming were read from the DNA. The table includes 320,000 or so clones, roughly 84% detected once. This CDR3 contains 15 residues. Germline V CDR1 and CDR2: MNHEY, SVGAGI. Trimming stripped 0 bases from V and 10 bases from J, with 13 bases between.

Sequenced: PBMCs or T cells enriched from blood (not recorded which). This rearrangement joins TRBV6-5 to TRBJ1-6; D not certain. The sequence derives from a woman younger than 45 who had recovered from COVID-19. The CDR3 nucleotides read TGTGCCAGCAGTTACTCGGGCGGGGAGAGCTCACCCCTCCACTTT. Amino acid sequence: CASSYSGGESSPLHF.